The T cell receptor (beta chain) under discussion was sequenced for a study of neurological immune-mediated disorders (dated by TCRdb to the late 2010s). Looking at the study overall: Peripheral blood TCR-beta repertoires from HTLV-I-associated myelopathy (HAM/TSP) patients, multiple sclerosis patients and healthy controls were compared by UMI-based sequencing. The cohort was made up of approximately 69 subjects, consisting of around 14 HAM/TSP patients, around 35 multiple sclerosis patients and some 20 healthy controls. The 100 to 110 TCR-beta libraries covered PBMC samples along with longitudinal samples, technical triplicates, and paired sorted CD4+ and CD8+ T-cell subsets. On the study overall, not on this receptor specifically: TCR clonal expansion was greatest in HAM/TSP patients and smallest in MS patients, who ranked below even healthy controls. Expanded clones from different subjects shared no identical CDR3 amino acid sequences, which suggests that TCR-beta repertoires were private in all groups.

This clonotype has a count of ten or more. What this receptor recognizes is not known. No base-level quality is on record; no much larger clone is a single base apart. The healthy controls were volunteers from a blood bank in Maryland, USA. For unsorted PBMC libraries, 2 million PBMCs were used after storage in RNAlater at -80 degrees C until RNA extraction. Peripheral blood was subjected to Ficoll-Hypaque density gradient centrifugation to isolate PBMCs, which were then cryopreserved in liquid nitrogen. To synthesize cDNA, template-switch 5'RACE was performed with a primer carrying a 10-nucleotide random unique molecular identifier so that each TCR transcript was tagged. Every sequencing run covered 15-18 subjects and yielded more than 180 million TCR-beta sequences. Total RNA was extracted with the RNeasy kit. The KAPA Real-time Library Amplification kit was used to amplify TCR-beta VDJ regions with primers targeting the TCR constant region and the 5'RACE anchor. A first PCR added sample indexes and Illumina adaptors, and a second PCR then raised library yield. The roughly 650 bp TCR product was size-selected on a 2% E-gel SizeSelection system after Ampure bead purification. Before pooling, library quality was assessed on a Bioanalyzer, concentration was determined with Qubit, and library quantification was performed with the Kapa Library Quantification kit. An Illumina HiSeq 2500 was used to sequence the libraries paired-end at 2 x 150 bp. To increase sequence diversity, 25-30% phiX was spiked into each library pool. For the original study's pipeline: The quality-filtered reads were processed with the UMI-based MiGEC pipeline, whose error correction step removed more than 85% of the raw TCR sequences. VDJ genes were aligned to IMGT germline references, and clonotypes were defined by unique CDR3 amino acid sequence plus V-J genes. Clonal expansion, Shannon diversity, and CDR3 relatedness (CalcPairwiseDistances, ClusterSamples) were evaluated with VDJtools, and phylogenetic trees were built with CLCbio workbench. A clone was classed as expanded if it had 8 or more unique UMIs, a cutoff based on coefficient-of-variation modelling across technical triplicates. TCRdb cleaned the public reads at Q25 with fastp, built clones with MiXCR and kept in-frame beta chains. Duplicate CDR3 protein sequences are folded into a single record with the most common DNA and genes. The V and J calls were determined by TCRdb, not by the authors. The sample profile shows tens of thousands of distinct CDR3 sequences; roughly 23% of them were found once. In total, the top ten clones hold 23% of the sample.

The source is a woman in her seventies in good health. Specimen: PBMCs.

The nucleotides read TGTGCCAGCCTGGGACATCAACTCTCCTACGAGCAGTACTTC. It codes for CASLGHQLSYEQYF. The V gene is TRBV28 and the J gene is TRBJ2-7; TRBD1 is perhaps the D gene, given 6 matching bases. The germline ends are 14 bases apart after V is trimmed by 8 bases and J by 0 bases. The cysteine opens and the phenylalanine closes a CDR3 of 14 amino acids. Left in the record is the CDR3 DNA by itself, 42 bases read in frame from the first base. According to the germline V gene, CDR1 reads MDHEN and CDR2 reads SYDVKM.